These 21 T cell receptor beta chains were all obtained from the same sample, sequenced in a study of T cell repertoires in urothelial bladder cancer. TCRdb's copy holds only in-frame clones and misses some; the assay was immunoSEQ multiplex PCR. The data show about 6,400 clones, over 55% seen once. The source material was tumor-infiltrating cells from bladder cancer. All receptors derive from a human donor with urothelial carcinoma.

The DNA of the CDR3 is TGTGCCAGCAGACTGAACACTGAAGCTTTCTTT. Its protein product is CASRLNTEAFF. The chain recombines TRBV7-9 with TRBJ1-1; D is ambiguous. This CDR3 contains 11 residues. V shed 6 bases and J shed 0 bases, with 2 bases lying between them. The germline CDR1 and CDR2 sequences are SEHNR and FQNEAQ (reference sequence).

The chain recombines TRBV28 with TRBJ2-7, with D possibly being TRBD2 (7 bases). This CDR3 is built from 15 residues. Germline CDR1 MDHEN, CDR2 SYDVKM. V dropped 6 bases and J dropped 5 bases, with 20 bases sitting between them. CDR3: CASSPGGLSIHEQYF. CDR3 sequence (DNA): TGTGCCAGCAGCCCGGGGGGCCTTTCGATCCACGAGCAGTACTTC. Full variable domain (rest looked up from reference TRBV28 and TRBJ2-7): DVKVTQSSRYLVKRTGEKVFLECVQDMDHENMFWYRQDPGLGLRLIYFSYDVKMKEKGDIPEGYSVSREKKERFSLILESASTNQTSMYLCASSPGGLSIHEQYFGPGTRLTVT.

Only a few counts were recorded for this clone. The chain links TRBV2 to TRBJ1-5, with D uncertain. V gave up 6 bases and J gave up 2 bases, with 14 bases separating them. The germline V gene encodes CDR1 SNHLY and CDR2 FYNNEI. The CDR3 runs to 15 residues. CDR3 residues: CASRPRNVRNQPQHF. The CDR3 DNA reads as TGTGCCAGCAGGCCAAGGAACGTACGCAATCAGCCCCAGCATTTT.

V usage is TRBV2 and J usage is TRBJ1-6; D may be TRBD1 (5 bases). V lost 2 bases and J lost 8, with 10 bases in between. Germline CDR1 reads SNHLY; CDR2 reads FYNNEI. This CDR3 has 14 residues. The CDR3 DNA follows: TGTGCCAGCAGTGAATACGGGGCCTATTCACCCCTCCACTTT. Translated, it gives CASSEYGAYSPLHF.

The chain uses TRBV7-6 and TRBJ2-7, with 10 bases that match TRBD1. Unmatched junction bases numbered 9, after V lost 3 bases and J lost 4 bases. Germline CDR1 reads SGHVS; CDR2 reads FNYEAQ. The CDR3 consists of 16 residues. CDR3 sequence reads: CASSLSRRDRGYEQYF. CDR3 sequence (DNA): TGTGCCAGCAGCTTGAGTCGACGGGACAGGGGTTACGAGCAGTACTTC.

The V gene is TRBV11-2, the J gene TRBJ2-2; 7 bases fit TRBD2. This CDR3 comprises 18 residues. Germline lookup yields CDR1 SGHAT and CDR2 FQNNGV. The trim removed 0 bases at V and 3 bases at J, leaving 10 bases unmatched. The CDR3 DNA reads TGTGCCAGCAGCTTAGATCTGCGAAGCGGGGAGGACACCGGGGAGCTGTTTTTT. Its translation: CASSLDLRSGEDTGELFF.

The V call is TRBV11-3, the J call TRBJ2-1; 8 nucleotides line up with TRBD2. The germline V gene encodes CDR1 SGHNT and CDR2 YENEEA. The V gene end was trimmed by 1 base and the J gene end by 9 bases; junction bases not matched to a gene: 14. The CDR3 totals 17 residues. The CDR3 reads CASSLGFGGGRPFEQFF. CDR3 nucleotide sequence: TGTGCCAGCAGCTTAGGTTTCGGGGGGGGACGGCCGTTTGAGCAGTTCTTC. The complete variable domain, with remaining parts taken from reference TRBV11-3 and TRBJ2-1, reads EAGVVQSPRYKIIEKKQPVAFWCNPISGHNTLYWYLQNLGQGPELLIRYENEEAVDDSQLPKDRFSAERLKGVDSTLKIQPAELGDSAVYLCASSLGFGGGRPFEQFFGPGTRLTVL.

V is TRBV11-3 and J is TRBJ2-3; TRBD2 matches 8 bases. The germline gives CDR1 SGHNT, CDR2 YENEEA. Unmatched junction bases numbered 10, after V lost 5 bases and J lost 6 bases. The CDR3 spans 15 residues. CDR3 sequence reads: CASSPTRGGWDTQYF. The CDR3, as DNA: TGTGCCAGCAGCCCTACTCGCGGGGGGTGGGATACGCAGTATTTT. Full variable domain (missing parts from reference TRBV11-3 and TRBJ2-3): EAGVVQSPRYKIIEKKQPVAFWCNPISGHNTLYWYLQNLGQGPELLIRYENEEAVDDSQLPKDRFSAERLKGVDSTLKIQPAELGDSAVYLCASSPTRGGWDTQYFGPGTRLTVL.

The CDR3, as DNA: TGTGCAAGTCGCTTTATCAGGGGAAGCCCGAACAGACCCAAAGTGTGTCAAGAGACCCAGTACTTC. It encodes CASRFIRGSPNRPKVCQETQYF. This rearrangement joins TRBV12-2 to TRBJ2-5; the table's D call TRBD1 went unverified against the DNA. TRBV12-2 is listed as a pseudogene. The CDR3 extends over 22 amino acids.

The genes are TRBV7-2 and TRBJ2-7; weak D call: TRBD2 (6 bases). Germline assignment: CDR1 SGHTA and CDR2 FQGNSA. The V end lost 0 bases, the J end lost 7 bases, and 13 bases lay between the germline ends. The CDR3 length is 14 residues. The CDR3 sequence: CASSLARDSGEQYF. The CDR3 DNA follows: TGTGCCAGCAGCTTAGCGCGGGACTCGGGGGAGCAGTACTTC. The whole variable domain, remainder taken from reference TRBV7-2 and TRBJ2-7, is GAGVSQSPSNKVTEKGKDVELRCDPISGHTALYWYRQSLGQGLEFLIYFQGNSAPDKSGLPSDRFSAERTGGSVSTLTIQRTQQEDSAVYLCASSLARDSGEQYFGPGTRLTVT.

Relative to its sample, this clone is large. The chain has TRBV25-1 and TRBJ1-4; D unresolved. The V end lost 4 bases, the J end lost 8 bases, and 14 bases lay between the germline ends. Per germline, CDR1 MGHDK and CDR2 SYGVNS. The CDR3 is made up of 14 amino acids. CDR3 DNA sequence: TGTGCCAGCAGTGTGACCGGGTCAAGGGAAAAACTGTTTTTT. Translation gives CASSVTGSREKLFF.

Only one count was recorded for this clone. This chain connects TRBV7-8 to TRBJ2-1; the D call may be TRBD1 or TRBD2 (6 bases each). Trimming left V 4 bases short and J 10 bases short, with 17 bases between. The CDR3 loop spans 14 amino acids. The germline gives CDR1 SGHVS, CDR2 FQNEAQ. The CDR3 DNA sequence: TGTGCCAGCAGCTGGGCCGGGGGCCCGCGCGAGCAGTTCTTC. Its protein is CASSWAGGPREQFF.

J is TRBJ1-2 and V is TRBV28; 8 nucleotides align to TRBD1. There are 15 residues in the CDR3. Germline assignment: CDR1 MDHEN and CDR2 SYDVKM. With 6 bases clipped from V and 8 bases from J, the junction kept 14 bases outside the gene matches. CDR3 DNA: TGTGCCAGCAGGCGTTTCCCGGACAGGGTTCAAGGCTACACCTTC. Its protein product is CASRRFPDRVQGYTF.

A single count supports this clone. The J gene is TRBJ2-3, the V gene TRBV20-1; D unclear. The germline V gene encodes CDR1 DFQATT and CDR2 SNEGSKA (reference sequence). V dropped 6 bases and J dropped 14 bases, with 18 bases sitting between them. The CDR3 runs to 11 residues. CDR3 bases: TGCAGTGCCCGATCCGATGTATTTGGGTATTTT. Protein sequence: CSARSDVFGYF.

J is TRBJ2-1 and V is TRBV13; unclear D gene. The CDR3 extends over 14 amino acids. The germline V gene encodes CDR1 PRHDT and CDR2 FYEKMQ (reference sequence). V was pared by 4 bases and J by 1 base, with 8 bases between. This chain's CDR3 is CASSSPTSYNEQFF. CDR3 nucleotides: TGTGCCAGCAGCTCCCCGACTTCCTACAATGAGCAGTTCTTC.

This chain uses TRBV18 with TRBJ2-3; possible D gene TRBD2, 6 bases. The CDR3 has 15 residues. The V and J ends lost 4 bases and 2 bases respectively, with 13 bases between them. Germline lookup yields CDR1 KGHSH and CDR2 LQKENI. The CDR3 DNA reads TGTGCCAGCTCACTGGACTACCTACTCACAGATACGCAGTATTTT. It specifies CASSLDYLLTDTQYF. Full variable domain (remainder filled in from reference TRBV18 and TRBJ2-3): NAGVMQNPRHLVRRRGQEARLRCSPMKGHSHVYWYRQLPEEGLKFMVYLQKENIIDESGMPKERFSAEFPKEGPSILRIQQVVRGDSAAYFCASSLDYLLTDTQYFGPGTRLTVL.

This chain joins TRBV6-6 and TRBJ2-3; 8 bases are shared with TRBD2. The trim removed 2 bases at V and 4 bases at J, leaving 5 bases unmatched. The CDR3 runs to 15 residues. Germline assignment: CDR1 MNHNY and CDR2 SVGAGI (reference sequence). The CDR3 reads CASSYRVGGADTQYF. The CDR3 bases are TGTGCCAGCAGTTACAGGGTCGGGGGGGCAGATACGCAGTATTTT.

This clone was seen only once. In DNA form, the CDR3 reads TGTGCCACCAGCACTCCTCCGGCGGGAAATGAGCAGTTCTTC. Residues: CATSTPPAGNEQFF. The chain employs TRBV15 and TRBJ2-1; tentative D call: TRBD2 (6 bases). Germline V CDR1 and CDR2: LNHNV, YYDKDF (reference sequence). The CDR3 consists of 14 residues. V shed 4 bases and J shed 7 bases, with 14 bases lying between them. The complete variable domain, with remaining parts taken from reference TRBV15 and TRBJ2-1, reads DAMVIQNPRYQVTQFGKPVTLSCSQTLNHNVMYWYQQKSSQAPKLLFHYYDKDFNNEADTPDNFQSRRPNTSFCFLDIRSPGLGDTAMYLCATSTPPAGNEQFFGPGTRLTVL.

This clone has only a few counts. This chain links TRBV30 with TRBJ1-5; no reliable D call. Per germline, CDR1 GTSNPN and CDR2 SVGIG (reference sequence). CDR3 length equals 13 residues. V was trimmed by 2 bases and J by 0 bases, leaving 5 bases between them. The CDR3 sequence: CAWSSNSNQPQHF. The CDR3 DNA follows: TGTGCCTGGAGTTCCAATAGCAATCAGCCCCAGCATTTT.

The J gene is TRBJ2-7, the V gene TRBV7-6; D may be TRBD1 (6 bases). Per the germline V gene, CDR1 is SGHVS and CDR2 is FNYEAQ. The CDR3 contains 14 residues. V dropped 1 base and J dropped 2 bases, with 9 bases sitting between them. The CDR3 sequence: CASSLVQGPYEQYF. The CDR3 nucleotides read TGTGCCAGCAGCTTAGTACAGGGCCCCTACGAGCAGTACTTC.

CDR3 DNA sequence: TGTGCCACCCGCCAGGGGGGGAATCAGCCCCAGCATTTT. It yields the protein CATRQGGNQPQHF. This sequence joins TRBV15 and TRBJ1-5, with 7 bases aligning to TRBD1. This CDR3 spans 13 amino acids. The V and J ends lost 8 bases and 4 bases, in that order; junction bases with no gene match: 5. Germline V CDR1 and CDR2: LNHNV, YYDKDF (reference sequence).